Listed below are T cell receptor beta chains from one sample, sequenced in a study of blood T cell repertoires in COVID-19. Repertoires were generated with immunoSEQ multiplex PCR, while TCRdb's copy carries only in-frame clones and drops some. Of fewer than 75,000 clones in the sample, roughly 86% were seen once. Sequencing used peripheral blood. The receptors derive from a man aged 55 to 70 with acute or convalescent COVID-19. CDR3s include the opening cysteine and the closing phenylalanine or tryptophan. The D gene is left open where the match is weak. Clone sizes are given selectively: once, few, many, or a class where the clone is expanded.

j_call clone_size v_call d_call cdr3_aa cdr3_nt
TRBJ2-1 . TRBV6-2/TRBV6-3 . CASSYPGSYNEQFF TGTGCCAGCAGTTACCCGGGTAGCTACAATGAGCAGTTCTTC
TRBJ2-4 . TRBV27 . CASSFYGGEEWLHF TGTGCCAGCAGTTTTTATGGAGGGGAGGAATGGCTGCACTTC
TRBJ1-1 once TRBV2 . CASRYRVESTEAFF TGTGCCAGCAGATACAGGGTGGAGAGCACTGAAGCTTTCTTT
TRBJ1-6 . TRBV18 TRBD1 CASSPTTGTVLHF TGTGCCAGCTCACCGACGACCGGGACAGTCCTCCACTTT
TRBJ1-6 . TRBV6-2/TRBV6-3 TRBD1 CASSGQGGPPLHF TGTGCCAGCAGTGGACAGGGGGGTCCACCCCTCCACTTT
TRBJ1-1 . TRBV30 . CAWSVRGTEAFF TGTGCCTGGAGTGTACGGGGGACTGAAGCTTTCTTT
TRBJ1-2 few TRBV28 TRBD1 CASSNGGQGHSNYGYTF TGTGCCAGCAGCAATGGGGGACAGGGACATTCCAACTATGGCTACACCTTC
TRBJ2-2 few TRBV7-6 TRBD2 CASSFSGGLGELFF TGTGCCAGCAGCTTTAGCGGGGGGCTCGGGGAGCTGTTTTTT
TRBJ1-1 . TRBV18 TRBD1 CASSPRVTGANTEAFF TGTGCCAGCTCACCACGGGTGACAGGGGCAAACACTGAAGCTTTCTTT
TRBJ2-2 once TRBV18 . CASSPLANTGELFF TGTGCCAGCTCACCATTAGCGAACACCGGGGAGCTGTTTTTT
TRBJ1-6 . TRBV27 TRBD1 CASSPLTGASNSPLHF TGTGCCAGCAGTCCCCTGACAGGGGCATCTAATTCACCCCTCCACTTT
TRBJ2-7 . TRBV13 . CASSLYLTANEQYF TGTGCCAGCAGCTTATATCTGACAGCTAACGAGCAGTACTTC
TRBJ2-5 . TRBV14 . CASSQGAAGGYETQYF TGTGCCAGCAGCCAAGGAGCGGCAGGGGGGTATGAGACCCAGTACTTC
TRBJ1-5 . TRBV5-1 TRBD1 CASSQGQGTQPQHF TGCGCCAGCAGCCAGGGACAGGGCACCCAGCCCCAGCATTTT
TRBJ1-2 once TRBV28 TRBD1 CASSQGQDNYGYTF TGTGCCAGCAGTCAAGGACAGGACAACTATGGCTACACCTTC